This T cell receptor (beta chain) was sequenced during a study of control samples from healthy donors and cancer patients. Clones were sequenced by immunoSEQ multiplex PCR, and TCRdb holds only the in-frame ones, with some missing. This sample carries 150,000 or so clones, about 89% of them seen once, and the ten largest clones take approximately 7%. The CDR3 is 15 amino acids. CDR1 MNHEY and CDR2 SVGAGI come from the germline V gene. The V and J ends lost 4 bases and 3 bases, in that order; junction bases with no gene match: 8. The sample taken for sequencing was blood. The sequence came from a young man in good health. This chain connects TRBV6-5 to TRBJ1-2; TRBD1 matches at 7 bases. This CDR3 is CASSFRDSPHYGYTF. CDR3 sequence (DNA): TGTGCCAGCAGTTTCCGGGACAGCCCACACTATGGCTACACCTTC.